This TCR beta chain was sequenced in a study of glioma-infiltrating T cells after dendritic cell vaccination. Assay: immunoSEQ multiplex PCR; the TCRdb copy retains only in-frame clones and omits some. The repertoire holds 20,000 to 25,000 clones, with around 79% as singletons. Trimming left V 5 bases short and J 0 bases short, with 10 bases between. Per the germline V gene, CDR1 is SGHTA and CDR2 is FQGNSA. This CDR3 has 14 amino acids. The source of this sequence is a human donor with glioblastoma. The chain uses TRBV7-2 and TRBJ1-1, with a possible D match to TRBD1 (6 bases). The sequencing here drew on blood, taken before dendritic cell vaccination. The CDR3 bases are TGTGCCAGCAGCCCCGGGACACTGAACACTGAAGCTTTCTTT. Translated, it gives CASSPGTLNTEAFF.